The sequence of this TCR beta chain was determined in a study of blood T cell repertoires in COVID-19. Study in general: The samples span acute and convalescent COVID-19 from the United States, Italy and Spain. T cells, B-cell-depleted T cells, or PBMCs supplied cDNA or gDNA.

Trimming pared 2 bases from V and 1 base from J, leaving 14 bases between. CDR3 length equals 16 residues. Germline V gene lookup returns CDR1 MDHEN and CDR2 SYDVKM. As originally analysed: Using reference gene primer amplification, nucleated cell counts were estimated. Here immunoSEQ multiplex PCR was the method, and the copy in TCRdb shows in-frame clones only, minus some. V, J and clone size are those of that table, while D and trimming were read from the DNA. The top ten hold approximately 40% of the sample, which has around 12,000 clones, 82% seen once. The sample was peripheral blood. The gene calls are TRBV28 and TRBJ1-2; weak D call: TRBD1 (6 bases). The sequence was collected from an elderly man with acute or convalescent COVID-19. Here the CDR3 DNA reads TGTGCCAGCAGTTTAGGGGGGGGCAGTATTAACTATGGCTACACCTTC. As protein: CASSLGGGSINYGYTF.